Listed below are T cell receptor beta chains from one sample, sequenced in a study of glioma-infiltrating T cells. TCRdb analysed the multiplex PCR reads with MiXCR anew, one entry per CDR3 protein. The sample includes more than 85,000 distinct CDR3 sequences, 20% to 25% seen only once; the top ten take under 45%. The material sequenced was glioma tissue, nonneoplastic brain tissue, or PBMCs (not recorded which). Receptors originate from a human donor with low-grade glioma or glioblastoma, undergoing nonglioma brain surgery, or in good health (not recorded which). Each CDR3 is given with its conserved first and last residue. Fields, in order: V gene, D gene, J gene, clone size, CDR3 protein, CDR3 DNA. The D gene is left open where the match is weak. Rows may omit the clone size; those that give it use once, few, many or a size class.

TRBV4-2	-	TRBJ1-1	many	CASSPSTNSGTEAFF	TGTGCCAGCAGCCCATCGACCAACTCGGGGACTGAAGCTTTCTTT
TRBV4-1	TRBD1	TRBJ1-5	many	CASSRWDSQYSNQPQHF	TGCGCCAGCAGCCGATGGGACAGTCAGTATAGCAATCAGCCCCAGCATTTT
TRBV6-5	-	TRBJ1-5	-	CASSYGGGQNF	TGTGCCAGCAGTTACGGCGGTGGCCAGAATTTT
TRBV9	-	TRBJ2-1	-	CASSGEGNEQFF	TGTGCCAGCAGCGGAGAGGGTAATGAGCAGTTCTTC
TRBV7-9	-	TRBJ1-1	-	CASSLDWDKGEAFF	TGTGCCAGCAGCTTAGATTGGGACAAAGGTGAAGCTTTCTTT
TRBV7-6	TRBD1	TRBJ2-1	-	CASSSQGQGEYNEQFF	TGTGCCAGCAGCTCCCAAGGACAGGGGGAGTACAATGAGCAGTTCTTC
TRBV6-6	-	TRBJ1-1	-	CASSYQRTANEAFF	TGTGCCAGCAGTTACCAGCGGACAGCCAATGAAGCTTTCTTT
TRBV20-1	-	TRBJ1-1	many	CSASWQPNTEAFF	TGCAGTGCTAGTTGGCAGCCGAACACTGAAGCTTTCTTT
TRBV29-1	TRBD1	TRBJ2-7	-	CSVEDDRDGHYEQYF	TGCAGCGTTGAAGATGACAGGGACGGACACTACGAGCAGTACTTC
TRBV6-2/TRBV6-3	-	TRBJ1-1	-	CVSSPFLINTEAFF	TGTGTTAGCAGTCCCTTCCTAATTAACACTGAAGCTTTCTTT
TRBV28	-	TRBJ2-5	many	CASSYFRRQETQYF	TGTGCCAGCAGTTATTTCCGACGCCAAGAGACCCAGTACTTC
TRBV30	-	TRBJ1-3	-	CAWSGPRSGNTIYF	TGTGCCTGGAGTGGACCTCGCTCTGGAAACACCATATATTTT
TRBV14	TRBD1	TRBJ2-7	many	CASSRLPGQVSSYEQYF	TGTGCCAGCAGCCGCCTCCCGGGACAGGTTAGCTCCTACGAGCAGTACTTC
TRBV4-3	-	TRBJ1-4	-	CASSQGVRVSNEKLFF	TGCGCCAGCAGCCAAGGTGTACGGGTATCTAATGAAAAACTGTTTTTT
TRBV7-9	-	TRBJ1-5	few	CASSLGRGSNQPQHF	TGTGCCAGCAGCTTGGGAAGGGGTAGCAATCAGCCCCAGCATTTT
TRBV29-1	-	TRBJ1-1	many	CSVEGQSNTEAFF	TGCAGCGTTGAGGGCCAGTCGAACACTGAAGCTTTCTTT
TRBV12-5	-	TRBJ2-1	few	CASGYGRGPTIYNEQFF	TGTGCTAGTGGTTATGGTCGGGGTCCGACGATATACAATGAGCAGTTCTTC
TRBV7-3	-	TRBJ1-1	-	CASSLRMGTEAFF	TGTGCCAGCAGCCTGAGGATGGGCACTGAAGCTTTCTTT
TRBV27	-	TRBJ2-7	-	CASSLSTSSHEQYF	TGTGCCAGCAGTTTATCCACTAGCTCCCACGAGCAGTACTTC
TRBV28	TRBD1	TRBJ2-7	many	CASFAGGLTYEQYF	TGTGCCAGCTTCGCAGGGGGTCTAACCTACGAGCAGTACTTC
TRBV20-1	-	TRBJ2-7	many	CSARDYAGKPYEQYF	TGCAGTGCTAGAGATTACGCAGGGAAACCCTACGAGCAGTACTTC
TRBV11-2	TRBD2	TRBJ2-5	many	CASSPPWAGGETQYF	TGTGCCAGCAGCCCCCCCTGGGCGGGAGGAGAGACCCAGTACTTC
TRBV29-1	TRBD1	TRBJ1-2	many	CSVEGDRDPYGYTF	TGCAGCGTTGAAGGGGACAGGGACCCCTATGGCTACACCTTC
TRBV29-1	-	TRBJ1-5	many	CSVKRGDNQPQHF	TGCAGCGTTAAAAGGGGGGACAATCAGCCCCAGCATTTT
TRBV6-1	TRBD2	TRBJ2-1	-	CASSTGMLAGGPISHEQFF	TGTGCCAGCAGCACTGGGATGCTAGCGGGAGGGCCAATTAGTCATGAGCAGTTCTTC
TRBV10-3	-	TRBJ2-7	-	CAISGSPDEQYF	TGTGCCATCAGTGGGTCCCCCGACGAGCAGTACTTC
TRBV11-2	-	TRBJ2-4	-	CASSTQGLAKNIQYF	TGTGCCAGCAGCACACAGGGATTAGCCAAAAACATTCAGTACTTC
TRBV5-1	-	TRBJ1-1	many	CASSFPENTEAFF	TGCGCCAGCAGCTTCCCCGAGAACACTGAAGCTTTCTTT
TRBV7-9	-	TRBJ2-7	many	CASSLAPLYEQYF	TGTGCCAGCAGCTTAGCGCCCCTCTACGAGCAGTACTTC
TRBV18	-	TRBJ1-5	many	CASSKSGGAAQPQHF	TGTGCCAGCTCAAAATCCGGGGGCGCAGCTCAGCCCCAGCATTTT
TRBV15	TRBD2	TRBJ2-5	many	CATSRLAGDLKETQYF	TGTGCCACCAGTCGACTAGCGGGAGATCTTAAAGAGACCCAGTACTTC
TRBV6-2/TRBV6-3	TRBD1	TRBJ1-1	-	CARTGFLNTEAFF	TGTGCCAGGACAGGGTTCCTGAACACTGAAGCTTTCTTT
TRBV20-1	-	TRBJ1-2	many	CSAPLEGSGGYTF	TGCAGTGCCCCACTGGAGGGGTCGGGAGGCTACACCTTC
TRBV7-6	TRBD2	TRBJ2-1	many	CASSSAGGSYNEQFF	TGTGCCAGCAGCTCAGCGGGGGGGTCCTACAATGAGCAGTTCTTC
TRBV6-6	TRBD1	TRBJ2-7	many	CASSYSGTDYEQYF	TGTGCCAGCAGTTACTCAGGGACAGACTACGAGCAGTACTTC
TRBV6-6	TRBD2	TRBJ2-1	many	CASSYSLAGGLNEQFF	TGTGCCAGCAGTTACTCGCTAGCGGGAGGACTCAATGAGCAGTTCTTC
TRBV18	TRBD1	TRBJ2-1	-	CASSPGQGLWDNEQFF	TGTGCCAGCTCACCGGGACAGGGGTTATGGGACAATGAGCAGTTCTTC
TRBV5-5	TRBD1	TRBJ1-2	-	CANSITGGYGYTF	TGTGCCAACAGCATTACAGGGGGCTATGGCTACACCTTC
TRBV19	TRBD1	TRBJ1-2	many	CASTETGGDYGYTF	TGTGCCAGTACCGAGACAGGGGGGGACTATGGCTACACCTTC
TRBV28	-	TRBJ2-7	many	CASSFAFQGVLKNYEQYF	TGTGCCAGCAGCTTTGCTTTCCAGGGAGTCCTCAAGAACTACGAGCAGTACTTC
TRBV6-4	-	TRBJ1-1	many	CASSVRLGTEAFF	TGTGCCAGCAGTGTCAGGTTGGGCACTGAAGCTTTCTTT
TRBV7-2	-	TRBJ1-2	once	CASSFYICSVNYGYTF	-
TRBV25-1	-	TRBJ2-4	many	CASSAGIAKNIQYF	TGTGCCAGCAGTGCAGGGATAGCCAAAAACATTCAGTACTTC
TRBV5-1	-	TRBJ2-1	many	CASSLADSSYNEQFF	TGCGCCAGCAGCTTGGCCGATAGCTCCTACAATGAGCAGTTCTTC
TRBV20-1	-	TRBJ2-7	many	CSASDYRYEQYF	TGCAGTGCTAGCGACTACCGATACGAGCAGTACTTC
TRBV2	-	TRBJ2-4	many	CASKTGLTKHF	TGTGCCAGCAAGACGGGACTCACAAAGCACTTC
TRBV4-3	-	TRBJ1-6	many	CASSQKANSPLHF	TGCGCCAGCAGCCAAAAGGCGAATTCACCCCTCCACTTT
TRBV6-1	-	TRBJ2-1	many	CASSTVSREQFF	TGTGCCAGCAGTACTGTTAGTAGGGAGCAGTTCTTC
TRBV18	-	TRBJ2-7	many	CASSQGYEQYF	TGTGCCAGCTCACAAGGCTACGAGCAGTACTTC
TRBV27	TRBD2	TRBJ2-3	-	CASSLGLAAPDTQYF	TGTGCCAGCAGTTTGGGACTAGCGGCCCCAGATACGCAGTATTTT
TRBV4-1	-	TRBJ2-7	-	CASIHRLGYEQYF	TGCGCCAGCATCCATCGGTTAGGATACGAGCAGTACTTC
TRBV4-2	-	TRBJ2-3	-	CASSQEEASTDTQYF	TGTGCCAGCAGCCAAGAGGAAGCTTCCACAGATACGCAGTATTTT
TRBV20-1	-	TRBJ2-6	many	CSARDVPLDPGANVLTF	TGCAGTGCTAGAGATGTACCTCTAGATCCGGGGGCCAACGTCCTGACTTTC
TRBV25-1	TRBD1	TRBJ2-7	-	CASSSQGDRIKVYSYEQYF	TGTGCCAGCAGTTCTCAGGGGGACAGGATAAAGGTCTACTCCTACGAGCAGTACTTC
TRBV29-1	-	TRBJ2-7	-	CSVEGQGPYEQYF	TGCAGCGTTGAAGGGCAGGGGCCCTACGAGCAGTACTTC
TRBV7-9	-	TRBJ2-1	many	CASSFSRNTNEQFF	TGTGCCAGCAGCTTTTCGCGGAATACTAATGAGCAGTTCTTC
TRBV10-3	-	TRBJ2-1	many	CAISAKADSYNEQFF	TGTGCCATCAGTGCGAAAGCGGATTCCTACAATGAGCAGTTCTTC
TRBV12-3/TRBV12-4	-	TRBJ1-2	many	CASTHQDRKGYTF	TGTGCCAGCACCCACCAGGACCGCAAGGGCTACACCTTC
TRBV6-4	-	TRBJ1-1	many	CASSDSDRNTEAFF	TGTGCCAGCAGTGACTCGGACAGGAACACTGAAGCTTTCTTT
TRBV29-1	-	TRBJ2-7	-	CSVTGSSYEQYF	TGCAGCGTTACAGGGTCTTCCTACGAGCAGTACTTC